The source of this T cell receptor (beta chain) is a study of CD8+CD57+ T cells in acquired aplastic anemia. About the study: Sorted CD4+ plus CD8+ cells gave DNA averaging about 3.2 ug. General study results and limits: About 28 sequences, all CD8+ CDR3, were shared between patients and controls.

The use of genomic DNA as template underpinned the TCR beta VDJ and CDR3 profiling. In TCRdb, the reads were re-called with MiXCR into one record per CDR3 protein. The sample records approximately 180,000 distinct CDR3 sequences, 63% being singletons. This clonotype has ten or more counts. Its antigen is still unknown. The germline V gene encodes CDR1 MNHEY and CDR2 SVGAGI. This CDR3 spans 13 amino acids. V lost 4 bases to trimming and J lost 7 bases, with 13 bases between them. Patients sequenced had flow cytometry evidence of CD8+CD57+ cell expansion. There was no therapy given to any patient before the blood sampling took place.

The V call is TRBV6-5, the J call TRBJ1-1, with D maybe TRBD1 (5 bases). The sequenced sample consisted of sorted CD4+, CD8+, or CD8+CD57+ T cells (not recorded which) from PBMCs. This receptor was obtained from a human donor with aplastic anemia. CDR3 sequence reads: CASSFIGQGEAFF. The CDR3, as DNA: TGTGCCAGCAGTTTTATAGGGCAGGGTGAAGCTTTCTTT.